These 21 T cell receptor beta chains share one sample of origin, sequenced in a study of blood T cell repertoires in COVID-19. TCRdb's table, derived via immunoSEQ multiplex PCR, lists solely in-frame clones and lacks some. The table includes roughly 420,000 clones, roughly 90% detected once. The sample consisted of PBMCs or T cells enriched from blood (not recorded which). The receptor set was obtained from a woman aged 25-40 years with acute COVID-19.

The chain couples TRBV19 to TRBJ2-2; 8 positions agree with TRBD1. The germline V gene encodes CDR1 LNHDA and CDR2 SQIVND (reference sequence). CDR3 size: 13 residues. Germline trimming cut 5 bases from V and 6 bases from J; bases unmatched to any gene: 2. Here the CDR3 reads CASSRQGPGELFF. CDR3 bases: TGTGCCAGTAGTCGACAGGGGCCCGGGGAGCTGTTTTTT.

The V call is TRBV10-3, the J call TRBJ2-3; D not certain. Germline V gene lookup returns CDR1 ENHRY and CDR2 SYGVKD. The CDR3 extends over 14 amino acids. V shed 8 bases and J shed 5 bases, with 17 bases lying between them. CDR3 protein: CAIGGLSYGDTQYF. The CDR3 region has the DNA TGTGCCATCGGTGGCCTATCTTACGGAGATACGCAGTATTTT.

The chain combines TRBV18 with TRBJ2-7; possibly TRBD2 for D (5 bases). The CDR3 runs to 14 residues. The V gene lost 2 bases and the J gene lost 7 bases, with 15 bases spanning the gap. Looked up from germline, CDR1 is KGHSH and CDR2 is LQKENI. The CDR3 DNA follows: TGTGCCAGCTCACCAGGGAGCGGCCTACGGGAGCAGTACTTC. This gives the protein CASSPGSGLREQYF.

This chain uses TRBV5-1 with TRBJ1-2; 11 nucleotides agree with TRBD1. This CDR3 has 13 amino acids. The germline CDR1 and CDR2 sequences are SGHRS and YFSETQ. Trimming removed 5 bases from V and 8 bases from J; junction bases left unmatched: 5. CDR3 bases: TGCGCCAGCAGTGGCGGACAGGGGGCCGGCTACACCTTC. The encoded protein is CASSGGQGAGYTF.

This rearrangement joins TRBV6-2 or TRBV6-3 to TRBJ1-2, with 10 positions matching TRBD1. Germline assignment: CDR1 MNHEY and CDR2 SVGEGT. The CDR3 sequence is 15 residues long. With V trimmed by 7 bases and J by 4 bases, 9 bases remained unmatched. The CDR3 loop is CASNPDRGHFYGYTF. The CDR3 nucleotides read TGTGCCAGCAACCCAGACAGGGGGCATTTCTATGGCTACACCTTC.

The chain recombines TRBV7-3 with TRBJ2-5, with D perhaps TRBD2 (5 bases). Germline V CDR1 and CDR2: SGHTA, FQGTGA. V was shortened by 0 bases and J by 2 bases, with 10 bases between the two germline ends. CDR3 size: 15 residues. CDR3 coding DNA: TGTGCCAGCAGCTTAACGGCGGGTGTTCAAGAGACCCAGTACTTC. Protein: CASSLTAGVQETQYF.

This clone was recorded once. J is TRBJ1-4 and V is TRBV18; D not resolved. Trimming left V 2 bases short and J 3 bases short, with 13 bases between. Germline V gives CDR1 KGHSH, CDR2 LQKENI. The CDR3 is made up of 16 amino acids. DNA of the CDR3: TGTGCCAGCTCACCATTTAGGAGAGACGCTAATGAAAAACTGTTTTTT. It translates to CASSPFRRDANEKLFF.

The chain joins TRBV18 to TRBJ1-2; TRBD1 agrees at 9 bases. Trimming at V came to 0 bases and at J to 8 bases, leaving 7 bases not matched to a gene. Germline values: CDR1 KGHSH, CDR2 LQKENI. This CDR3 region has 15 residues. CDR3 bases: TGTGCCAGCTCACCACCGAGCCGGACAGGGGACGGCTACACCTTC. Translated, it gives CASSPPSRTGDGYTF. The full variable domain, completed using reference TRBV18 and TRBJ1-2, is NAGVMQNPRHLVRRRGQEARLRCSPMKGHSHVYWYRQLPEEGLKFMVYLQKENIIDESGMPKERFSAEFPKEGPSILRIQQVVRGDSAAYFCASSPPSRTGDGYTFGSGTRLTVV.

The chain joins TRBV2 to TRBJ1-2; tentative D call: TRBD1 (5 bases). The CDR3 spans 14 residues. From germline, CDR1 is SNHLY and CDR2 FYNNEI. The germline V and J ends were trimmed by 2 bases and 4 bases, with 11 bases remaining between them. CDR3 region: CASSEIAGSYGYTF. In DNA, the CDR3 is TGTGCCAGCAGTGAAATCGCAGGGTCCTATGGCTACACCTTC. The whole variable domain, filled in from reference TRBV2 and TRBJ1-2, reads EPEVTQTPSHQVTQMGQEVILRCVPISNHLYFYWYRQILGQKVEFLVSFYNNEISEKSEIFDDQFSVERPDGSNFTLKIRSTKLEDSAMYFCASSEIAGSYGYTFGSGTRLTVV.

Points on this clone: The sample carries other DNA sequences with the same CDR3. V and J are TRBV5-6 and TRBJ1-3, with no clear D. Germline CDR1 is SGHDT and CDR2 is YYEEEE. The CDR3 has 15 amino acids. Trimming took 0 bases from V and 0 from J, leaving 7 bases between them. CDR3 in amino acids: CASSLGLLSGNTIYF. DNA for the CDR3: TGTGCCAGCAGCTTGGGGCTTCTCTCTGGAAACACCATATATTTT. Drawing the rest from reference TRBV5-6 and TRBJ1-3, the complete variable domain is DAGVTQSPTHLIKTRGQQVTLRCSPKSGHDTVSWYQQALGQGPQFIFQYYEEEERQRGNFPDRFSGHQFPNYSSELNVNALLLGDSALYLCASSLGLLSGNTIYFGEGSWLTVV.

The genes are TRBV7-3 and TRBJ1-2; a weak D match, TRBD1 (5 bases). The CDR3 has 14 residues. V gave up 5 bases and J gave up 0 bases, with 10 bases separating them. Germline values: CDR1 SGHTA, CDR2 FQGTGA. The CDR3 region has the DNA TGTGCCAGCAGCCCCGACAGCTCTAACTATGGCTACACCTTC. It yields the protein CASSPDSSNYGYTF. The full variable domain, with the rest looked up from reference TRBV7-3 and TRBJ1-2, is GAGVSQTPSNKVTEKGKYVELRCDPISGHTALYWYRQSLGQGPEFLIYFQGTGAADDSGLPNDRFFAVRPEGSVSTLKIQRTERGDSAVYLCASSPDSSNYGYTFGSGTRLTVV.

Only one count was recorded for this clone. This chain links TRBV19 with TRBJ2-7; 9 bases are a match to TRBD1. The CDR3 runs 15 residues. CDR1 LNHDA and CDR2 SQIVND come from the germline V gene (reference sequence). V lost 5 bases and J lost 2; bases outside the gene matches: 7. The CDR3 spells CASSLRQGDPYEQYF. The CDR3, as DNA: TGTGCCAGTAGTCTCCGACAGGGGGATCCCTACGAGCAGTACTTC.

The gene calls are TRBV3-1 (or the pseudogene TRBV3-2) and TRBJ2-1; 9 bases fit TRBD2. The CDR3 runs 14 residues. With V trimmed by 7 bases and J by 2 bases, 3 bases remained unmatched. Germline V gene sequence: CDR1 LGHDT, CDR2 YNNKEL (reference sequence). The CDR3 DNA follows: TGTGCCAGCAATAGCGGGGGCGCCTACAATGAGCAGTTCTTC. This sequence encodes CASNSGGAYNEQFF.

The genes are TRBV2 and TRBJ1-4; 7 positions agree with TRBD1. V trimming: 5 bases; J trimming: 0 bases; junction bases outside the gene matches: 3. Per germline, CDR1 SNHLY and CDR2 FYNNEI. The CDR3 spans 15 residues. This CDR3 reads CASSPTGATNEKLFF. DNA of the CDR3: TGTGCCAGCAGTCCCACAGGGGCAACTAATGAAAAACTGTTTTTT.

This chain joins TRBV29-1 and TRBJ1-2, with 8 bases identical to TRBD1. Germline CDR1 and CDR2: SQVTM and ANQGSEA. The J segment lost 4 bases and the V segment lost 7 bases, leaving 5 bases of the junction unmatched. The CDR3 runs 12 residues. CDR3 sequence (DNA): TGCAGCGCCGGACAGGGTTCCTATGGCTACACCTTC. Protein sequence: CSAGQGSYGYTF. Based on the CDR3 plus reference TRBV29-1 and TRBJ1-2, the full variable domain is SAVISQKPSRDICQRGTSLTIQCQVDSQVTMMFWYRQQPGQSLTLIATANQGSEATYESGFVIDKFPISRPNLTFSTLTVSNMSPEDSSIYLCSAGQGSYGYTFGSGTRLTVV.

This rearrangement joins TRBV15 to TRBJ1-2, with a possible D match to TRBD1 (5 bases). Germline-derived CDR1 and CDR2 are LNHNV and YYDKDF (reference sequence). The ends were cut back, 1 base at V and 4 bases at J, with 10 bases in the middle. The CDR3 spans 14 residues. The CDR3 reads CATSRGGTGYGYTF. Written as DNA, the CDR3 is TGTGCCACCAGCAGAGGAGGGACTGGCTATGGCTACACCTTC.

This clone was observed a single time. The rearrangement links TRBV27 to TRBJ2-6, with TRBD1 identical over 10 bases. In germline, CDR1 is MNHEY, CDR2 SMNVEV (reference sequence). The length of the CDR3 is 16 residues. Trimming removed 5 bases from V and 1 base from J; junction bases left unmatched: 2. This chain's CDR3 is CASSRQGASGANVLTF. In nucleotides, the CDR3 is TGTGCCAGCAGTCGACAGGGGGCTTCTGGGGCCAACGTCCTGACTTTC.

The chain links TRBV4-3 to TRBJ1-4; 8 positions agree with TRBD1. V shed 2 bases, J shed 8 bases, and the junction held 7 bases outside the gene matches. CDR3 length equals 15 residues. Germline lookup yields CDR1 LGHNA and CDR2 YSLEER. The CDR3 here is CASSQPGQGAEKLFF. In DNA form, the CDR3 reads TGCGCCAGCAGCCAACCCGGACAGGGAGCGGAAAAACTGTTTTTT.

The chain carries TRBV6-5 and TRBJ2-3; TRBD2 agrees at 13 bases. Germline CDR1 MNHEY, CDR2 SVGAGI. This CDR3 is 15 amino acids long. The V gene end was trimmed by 8 bases and the J gene end by 6 bases; junction bases not matched to a gene: 8. CDR3 sequence reads: CASRTSGGLMDTQYF. In DNA form, the CDR3 reads TGTGCCAGCCGGACTAGCGGGGGCCTCATGGATACGCAGTATTTT.

The chain is built from TRBV28 and TRBJ1-5; D gene uncertain. Per germline, CDR1 MDHEN and CDR2 SYDVKM. There are 13 residues in the CDR3. V lost 10 bases to trimming and J lost 6 bases, with 16 bases between them. CDR3 DNA sequence: TGTGCCACCGAAGAGGGCAGCGTTCAGCCCCAGCATTTT. It is translated as CATEEGSVQPQHF.

This clone appeared once. The chain carries TRBV5-6 and TRBJ1-1; the match to TRBD1 covers 7 bases. CDR3 length: 13 residues. CDR1 and CDR2 (germline): SGHDT, YYEEEE. V shed 4 bases and J 1 base; nucleotides not matched to a gene: 1. CDR3 bases: TGTGCCAGCAGCGGGACAGCGAACACTGAAGCTTTCTTT. This sequence encodes CASSGTANTEAFF.